This T cell receptor beta chain was observed in a study of blood T cells in healthy people across ages (dated by TCRdb to between 2014 and 2017). For the wider study: In model experiments, roughly one uniquely barcoded TCR beta cDNA molecule per two T cells was captured by template switching. To avoid experimental bias, donors of different ages were distributed randomly across sequencing lanes. For two donors (one aged 18 to 29 and one aged 80 or older), the study analyzed two additional independent replicas of 1 million unique cDNA reads from the same blood draw. To track age-related changes in TCR beta repertoire diversity, the study relied on deep sequencing normalized with unique cDNA molecular identifiers. Donors were grouped into four age groups: young (average approximately 15 years), middle-aged (39), aged (around 62) and long-lived (about 89). The full study reports these points: Since profiling was done on bulk unsorted PBMCs, naive and antigen-experienced compartments could not be conclusively compared. The long-lived group showed more naive CD4+ T cells, fewer expanded clones and increased TCR diversity than the aged group, suggesting age selection. A strong correlation was found between observed TCR beta diversity and the percentage of naive T cells measured by flow cytometry. Estimates of total diversity based on one million sequenced T cells were considered lower bounds and underestimates. As age increased, observed TCR beta diversity per million T cells dropped in a roughly linear way, and a significant reduction was already evident by age roughly 40. Because the CMV infection status of the donors was unknown, age-related changes in expanded clonotypes may potentially have been confounded.

Donors were 35 to 40 systemically healthy Caucasian individuals from Russia aged roughly 6 to 100 years. Each donor gave approximately 9.4 milliliters of peripheral blood, drawn into EDTA-treated Vacutainer tubes. Ficoll-Paque density-gradient centrifugation was used to isolate PBMCs, with at least 6.5 million per sample. Trizol reagent was used to extract total RNA from the PBMCs, yielding at least 6 micrograms per sample. Naive CD45RAhigh/CD27high T cell percentages were measured by flow cytometry on a PBMC aliquot from every donor. To prepare the library, 5' RACE was applied. The second PCR ran for about 6 to 11 cycles and used a J-beta primer mix along with a sample-barcoded 5' primer. Each TCR beta cDNA molecule received a unique molecular identifier from a template-switch 5' adaptor carrying 12 random nucleotides. Each sample yielded at least 3 million CDR3-containing paired-end reads. The Mint cDNA synthesis kit, primed by a TRBC-specific oligonucleotide, was used to synthesize first-strand cDNA from all RNA. After uracil-DNA glycosylase treatment, a first 18-cycle PCR used universal primers M1SS and BC2_uni_R on all cDNA. The authors processed their data as follows. For normalization, 1 million high-quality reads were randomly selected from each sample, with every read carrying a distinct molecular identifier. Reads with shared molecular identifiers were discarded instead of being binned into consensus sequences. MiTCR, run with a Q25 quality threshold and the strictest error-elimination algorithm, handled CDR3 identification, clonotype clustering and error correction. A nonparametric unseen species model with Euler transformation was used to estimate lower-bound total TCR beta diversity. Starting from the raw public reads, TCRdb applied fastp trimming at Q25, assembled clones with MiXCR and retained in-frame beta chains. Every CDR3 protein is listed once, alongside the most common genes and DNA of its rows. These V and J calls derive from TCRdb rather than the authors' analysis. This sample has approximately 2,000,000 distinct CDR3 sequences in its table, and 39% of those were observed once. Roughly 24% of the sample goes to the ten largest clones.

A few counts support this clonotype. The antigen it binds to is not known. Base qualities are not recorded, but no much larger clone differs from it by a single base. Spanning cysteine to phenylalanine, the CDR3 consists of 16 amino acids. Only the CDR3 DNA is retained, 48 bases long and in frame from the first base. Germline trimming amounts to 3 bases on V and 8 bases on J, with 10 as the count of junction bases outside the gene matches. Sequences KGHDR (CDR1) and SFDVKD (CDR2) are obtained from the germline V gene. Sample: blood. The sequence was obtained from a human donor in good health. This receptor chain uses TRBV24-1 and TRBJ2-1, with 9 bases in between that match TRBD1. The CDR3 is CATSDQTGTGSHEQFF. Here is the DNA: TGTGCCACCAGTGATCAAACCGGGACAGGGTCCCATGAGCAGTTCTTC.